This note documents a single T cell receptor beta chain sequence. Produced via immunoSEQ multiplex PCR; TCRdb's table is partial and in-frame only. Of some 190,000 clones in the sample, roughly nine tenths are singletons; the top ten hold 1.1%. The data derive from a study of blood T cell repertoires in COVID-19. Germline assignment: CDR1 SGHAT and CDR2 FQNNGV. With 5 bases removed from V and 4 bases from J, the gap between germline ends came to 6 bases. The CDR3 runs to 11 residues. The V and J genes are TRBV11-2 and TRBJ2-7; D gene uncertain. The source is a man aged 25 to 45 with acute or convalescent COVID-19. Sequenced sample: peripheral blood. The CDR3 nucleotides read TGTGCCAGCAGCGTTTTATACGAGCAGTACTTC. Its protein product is CASSVLYEQYF.